This T cell receptor (beta chain) was sequenced in a study of Tregs in tolerant kidney transplant recipients. Repertoires were generated with immunoSEQ multiplex PCR, while TCRdb's copy carries only in-frame clones and drops some. The listing records tens of thousands of clones. The receptor comes from a human donor who received a combined kidney and bone marrow transplant. The sequences come from CD8+ T cells from blood, collected before the transplant.

The CDR3 bases that were read are TGTGCCAGCAGCTTCGGACAGGGGGCAACTAATGAAAAA. Its protein product is CASSFGQGATNEK. The whole CDR3 sequence is CASSFGQGATNEKLFF. This chain links TRBV7-6 with TRBJ1-4, with 10 positions matching TRBD1. Read sequence stops 3 residues before the CDR3 end, and the germline J gene provides the missing end. This CDR3 has 16 amino acids. Per the germline V gene, CDR1 is SGHVS and CDR2 is FNYEAQ. The trim removed 3 bases at V and 0 bases at J, leaving 1 base unmatched.